This T cell receptor beta chain was sequenced in a study of regulatory T cells in long-lasting Graves disease. Study-wide results and caveats: With some 2,500 shared public clonotypes, persistent patients exceeded new patients, who shared around 970. Small sample size may have lowered accuracy.

This sample's time point: persistent/refractory GD, antithyroid drugs over 5 years with positive TRAb. The TCR library was prepared using RNA isolated from PBMCs. Diagnosing Graves' disease relied on the American Thyroid Association guidelines. CDR1 and CDR2 (germline): SGHRS, YFSETQ. The CDR3 is 15 residues long. Trimming shortened V by 0 bases and J by 4 bases, and 10 bases separated the two germline ends. Many counts were recorded for this clonotype. Its specificity is not known. CDR3 regions were amplified by Arm-PCR using iRepertoire HTBI primers to build TCR beta libraries. TCRdb processed the multiplex PCR reads anew with MiXCR; each CDR3 protein has one entry. The sample holds some 280,000 distinct CDR3 sequences, roughly a fifth seen once.

V is TRBV5-1 and J is TRBJ2-2; D uncertain. The sample consisted of peripheral blood mononuclear cells (PBMCs), taken when the disease was refractory, from a patient treated with antithyroid drugs. This TCR derives from a female donor with Graves disease. CDR3 sequence reads: CASSLGLGFTGELFF. CDR3 nucleotides: TGCGCCAGCAGCTTGGGATTAGGGTTCACCGGGGAGCTGTTTTTT.